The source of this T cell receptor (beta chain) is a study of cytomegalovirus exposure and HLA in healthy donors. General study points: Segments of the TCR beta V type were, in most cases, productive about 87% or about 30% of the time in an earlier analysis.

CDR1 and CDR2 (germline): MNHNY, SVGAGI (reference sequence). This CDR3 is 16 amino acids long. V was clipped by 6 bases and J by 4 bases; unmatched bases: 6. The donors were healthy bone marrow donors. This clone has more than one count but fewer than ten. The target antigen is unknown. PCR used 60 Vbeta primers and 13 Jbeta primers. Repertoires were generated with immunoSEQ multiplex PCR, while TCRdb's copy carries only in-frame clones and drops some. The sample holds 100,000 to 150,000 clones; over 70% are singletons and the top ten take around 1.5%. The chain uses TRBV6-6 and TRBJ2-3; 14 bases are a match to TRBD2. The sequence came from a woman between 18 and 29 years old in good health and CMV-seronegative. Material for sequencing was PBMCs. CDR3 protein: CASSPRGLAGADTQYF. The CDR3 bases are TGTGCCAGCAGCCCAAGGGGACTAGCGGGAGCAGATACGCAGTATTTT.